This record looks at one T cell receptor beta chain sequence and its context. This clone has only a few counts. No antigen is known for it. Base qualities are not recorded, but no much larger clone differs from it by a single base. The germline V gene encodes CDR1 KGHDR and CDR2 SFDVKD. The CDR3 covers 15 residues, taking in both the cysteine and the phenylalanine. Of all the DNA, just the CDR3 is kept, 45 bases in frame from base 1. Cut back by 0 bases and 1 base, the V and J ends lie 8 bases apart. This entry is derived from a study of blood T cell repertoires in COVID-19 (dated by TCRdb to 2018 to 2020). For context, the study as a whole: Collaborator samples came from the United States, Italy and Spain and covered acute and convalescent phases of COVID-19. The prospective study material was composed of cDNA or gDNA derived from T cells, B-cell-depleted T cells, or PBMCs. Deeply sampled blood TCRbeta repertoires from subjects exposed to, actively infected with, or recovered from COVID-19 were included in the dataset. The repertoires were made available in a free public database intended to serve as a resource for research on the immune response to SARS-CoV-2. The samples were drawn from the first 160 participants of the ongoing ImmuneRACE study and from some 1,300 subjects provided by 6 global collaborators. Nearly every sample came with metadata listing a de-identified subject ID, COVID-19 status, age in years and sex. Where available, HLA class I and class II types were obtained from metadata supplied by the sample provider rather than from assay-based typing.

In Seattle, one collaborating source enrolled patients while the infection was active and tracked those patients longitudinally over the course of disease. Collaborating institutions collected whole blood in K2EDTA tubes following their own protocols. For TCRbeta analysis, collaborators shipped samples in one of three forms: frozen whole blood, isolated PBMCs, or DNA extracted from either of those sample types. Broad study findings and their caveats: How much clinical and demographic metadata was included differed by source and by participant, and the metadata was provided uncurated.

The immunoSEQ Assay, a bias-controlled multiplex PCR, was used to amplify TCRbeta CDR3 regions from genomic DNA. As for the authors' bioinformatics: The number of nucleated cells in each sample was estimated from the amplification of reference gene primers within the assay. Sequence reads were collapsed and filtered to measure the absolute abundance of every unique TCRbeta CDR3 rearrangement. For each sample, productive Simpson clonality was calculated by taking the square root of Simpson's diversity index across productive rearrangements. Sourced from immuneACCESS, this table was stored by TCRdb with only in-frame sequences that have V and J called. A share of the clones is absent; for the studies checked, an unresolved V gene accounts for under half, and the remainder has no known explanation. The V and J calls and clone size come from that table; D and trimming were worked out from the DNA. The sample table holds some 60,000 clones, of which about four fifths were seen once. The ten most abundant clones make up around 10% of the sample.

Sequenced material: peripheral blood. The sequence derives from a man of 80 years or more with COVID-19, enrolled during active disease. The chain employs TRBV24-1 and TRBJ2-5, with a weak D call of TRBD1 (5 bases match). Here is the DNA: TGTGCCACCAGTGATTTGGGCAGGGTCCAAGAGACCCAGTACTTC. Translated, this gives CATSDLGRVQETQYF.